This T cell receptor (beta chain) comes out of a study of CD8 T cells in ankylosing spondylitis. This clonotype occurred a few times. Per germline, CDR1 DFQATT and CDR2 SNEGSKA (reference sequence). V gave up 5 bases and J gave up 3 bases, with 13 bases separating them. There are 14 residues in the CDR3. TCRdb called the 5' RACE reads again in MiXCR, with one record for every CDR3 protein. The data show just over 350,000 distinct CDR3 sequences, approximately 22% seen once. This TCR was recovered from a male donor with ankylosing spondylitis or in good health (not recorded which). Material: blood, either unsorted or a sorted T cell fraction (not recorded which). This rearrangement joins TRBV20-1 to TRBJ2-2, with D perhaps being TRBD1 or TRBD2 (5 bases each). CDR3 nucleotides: TGCAGTGCTTCCGGGGACCTCGACACCGGGGAGCTGTTTTTT. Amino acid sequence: CSASGDLDTGELFF.